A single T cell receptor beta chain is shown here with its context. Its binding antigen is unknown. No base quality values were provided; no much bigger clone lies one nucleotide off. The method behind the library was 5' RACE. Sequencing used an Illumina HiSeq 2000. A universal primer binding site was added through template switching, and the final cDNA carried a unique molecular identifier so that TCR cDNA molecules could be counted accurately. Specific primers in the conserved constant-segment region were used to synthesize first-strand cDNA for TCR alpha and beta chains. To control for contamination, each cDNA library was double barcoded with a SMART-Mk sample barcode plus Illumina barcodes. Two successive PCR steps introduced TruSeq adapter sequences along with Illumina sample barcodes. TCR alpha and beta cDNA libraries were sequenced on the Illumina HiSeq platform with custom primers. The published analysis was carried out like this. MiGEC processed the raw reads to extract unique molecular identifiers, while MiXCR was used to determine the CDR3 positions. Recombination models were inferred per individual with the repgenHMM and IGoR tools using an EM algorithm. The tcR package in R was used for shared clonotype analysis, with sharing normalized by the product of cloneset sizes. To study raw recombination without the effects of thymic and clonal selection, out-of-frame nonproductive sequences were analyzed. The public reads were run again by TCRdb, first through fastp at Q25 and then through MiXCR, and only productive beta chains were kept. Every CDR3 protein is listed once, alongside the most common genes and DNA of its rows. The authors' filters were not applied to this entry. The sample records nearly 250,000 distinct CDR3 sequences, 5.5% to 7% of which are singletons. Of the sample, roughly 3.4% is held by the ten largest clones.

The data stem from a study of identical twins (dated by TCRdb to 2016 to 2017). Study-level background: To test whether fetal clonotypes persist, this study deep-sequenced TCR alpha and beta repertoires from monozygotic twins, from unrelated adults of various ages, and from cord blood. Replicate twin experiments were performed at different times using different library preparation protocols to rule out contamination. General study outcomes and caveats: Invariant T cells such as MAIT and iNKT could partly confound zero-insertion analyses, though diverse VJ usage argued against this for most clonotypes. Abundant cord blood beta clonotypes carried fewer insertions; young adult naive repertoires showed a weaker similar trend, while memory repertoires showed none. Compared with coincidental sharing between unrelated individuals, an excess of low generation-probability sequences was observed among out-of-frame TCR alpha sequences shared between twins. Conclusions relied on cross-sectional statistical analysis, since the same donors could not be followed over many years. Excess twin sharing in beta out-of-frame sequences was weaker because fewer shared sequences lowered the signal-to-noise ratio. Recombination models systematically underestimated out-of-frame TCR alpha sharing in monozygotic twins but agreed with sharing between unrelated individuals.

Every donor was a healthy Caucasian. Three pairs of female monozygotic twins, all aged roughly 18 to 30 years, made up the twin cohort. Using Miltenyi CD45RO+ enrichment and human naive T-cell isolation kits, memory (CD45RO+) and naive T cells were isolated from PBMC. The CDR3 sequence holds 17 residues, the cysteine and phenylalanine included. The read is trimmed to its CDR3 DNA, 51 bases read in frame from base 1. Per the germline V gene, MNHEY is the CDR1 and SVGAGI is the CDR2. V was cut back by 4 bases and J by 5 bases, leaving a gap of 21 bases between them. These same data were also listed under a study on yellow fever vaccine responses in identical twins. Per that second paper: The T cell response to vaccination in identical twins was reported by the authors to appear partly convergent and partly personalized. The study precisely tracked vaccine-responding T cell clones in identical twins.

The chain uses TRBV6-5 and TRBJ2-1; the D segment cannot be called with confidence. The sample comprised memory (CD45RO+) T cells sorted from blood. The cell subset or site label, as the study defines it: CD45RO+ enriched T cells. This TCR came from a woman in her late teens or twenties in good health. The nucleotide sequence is TGTGCCAGCAGTTCCAGCAACAGACACACTACCGACAATGAGCAGTTCTTC. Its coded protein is CASSSSNRHTTDNEQFF.